The next 32 T cell receptor beta chains were all read from a single sample in a study of blood T cells in healthy people across ages. A second PCR, run for about 7 to 11 cycles, used a sample-barcoded 5' primer plus a J-beta primer mix. TCRdb redid the calling of the 5' RACE reads with MiXCR, one entry per CDR3 protein. The sample records about 830,000 distinct CDR3 sequences, around 68% being singletons. Material: blood. These receptors were collected from a man younger than 40 in good health.

V and J are TRBV15 and TRBJ2-3; no firm D call. The V end was cut by 1 base, the J end by 2 bases, with 13 bases between. The CDR3 contains 16 residues. Germline V gene lookup returns CDR1 LNHNV and CDR2 YYDKDF (reference sequence). DNA for the CDR3: TGTGCCACCAGCAGAGGGGATTTGGCTCCCACAGATACGCAGTATTTT. This gives the protein CATSRGDLAPTDTQYF.

This clonotype was seen only a few times. The rearrangement joins TRBV6-2 or TRBV6-3 to TRBJ2-1, with TRBD1 matching 11 bases. The CDR3 consists of 14 residues. CDR1 and CDR2 (germline): MNHEY, SVGEGT. The V and J ends lost 6 bases and 2 bases, in that order; junction bases with no gene match: 0. The CDR3 DNA is TGTGCCAGCAGGGGACAGGGGGCCTACAATGAGCAGTTCTTC. It is translated as CASRGQGAYNEQFF.

Remarks on this clonotype: One end of the junction does not line up with germline, which may come from a read error. The chain uses TRBV4-3 and TRBJ2-7; tentatively, D is TRBD1 (5 bases). The CDR3 consists of 14 residues. Germline CDR1 is LGHNA and CDR2 is YSLEER. The CDR3 region has the DNA TGCGCCAGCAGCGAAGACCCCTCAGGGTGGGAGCAGTACTTC. Amino acid sequence: CASSEDPSGWEQYF.

This clonotype was picked up a small number of times. The rearrangement links TRBV7-2 to TRBJ2-7; 10 bases fit TRBD2. This CDR3 has 16 residues. CDR1 is SGHTA, CDR2 FQGNSA, per germline. The V gene end was trimmed by 0 bases and the J gene end by 6 bases; junction bases not matched to a gene: 8. CDR3 sequence: CASSLALASGGSEQYF. DNA for the CDR3: TGTGCCAGCAGCTTAGCGCTGGCTAGCGGGGGATCCGAGCAGTACTTC.

This sequence joins TRBV7-2 and TRBJ2-5; 10 bases are shared with TRBD2. This CDR3 has 15 amino acids. Per the germline V gene, CDR1 is SGHTA and CDR2 is FQGNSA. Trimming cost V 3 bases and J 4 bases; bases outside gene matches: 5. The CDR3 nucleotides read TGTGCCAGCAGCTTCCAGCGGGGGGGTCCAGAGACCCAGTACTTC. Amino acid sequence: CASSFQRGGPETQYF.

The CDR3 sequence is CASSSRAGGPGNIQYF. DNA for the CDR3: TGTGCCAGCAGTTCCCGGGCGGGGGGGCCCGGAAACATTCAGTACTTC. J is TRBJ2-4 and V is TRBV6-5; 9 bases are a match to TRBD2. CDR3 length equals 16 residues. CDR1 and CDR2 (germline): MNHEY, SVGAGI. With 4 bases clipped from V and 6 bases from J, the junction kept 10 bases outside the gene matches.

This clonotype has only a few counts. The chain combines TRBV30 with TRBJ1-2, with D unclear. The CDR3 contains 13 residues. The ends were cut back, 0 bases at V and 11 bases at J, with 16 bases in the middle. Per germline, CDR1 GTSNPN and CDR2 SVGIG (reference sequence). In DNA, the CDR3 is TGTGCCTGGAGTGTAGCGGCAGCCTCTTCTTACACCTTC. Protein sequence: CAWSVAAASSYTF.

The genes are TRBV7-3 and TRBJ2-3; TRBD2 aligns across 12 bases. CDR1 and CDR2 from the germline V gene are SGHTA and FQGTGA. J was trimmed by 2 bases and V by 4 bases; bases with no gene match: 7. The CDR3 is made up of 17 amino acids. The CDR3 DNA is TGTGCCAGCAGCTCCCGACTAGCGGGGGCCCTCACAGATACGCAGTATTTT. As protein: CASSSRLAGALTDTQYF.

V is TRBV5-1 and J is TRBJ2-5, with 8 nucleotides matching TRBD2. The trim removed 0 bases at V and 5 bases at J, leaving 12 bases unmatched. The V gene's germline CDR1 is SGHRS and CDR2 YFSETQ. The CDR3 runs 17 residues. The CDR3 DNA sequence: TGCGCCAGCAGCTTGGACCTTTTTGCGGGGGGAACGGAGACCCAGTACTTC. It codes for CASSLDLFAGGTETQYF.

This clonotype has only a few counts. The rearrangement links TRBV7-7 to TRBJ2-3; TRBD1 matches at 7 bases. J was trimmed by 3 bases and V by 0 bases; bases with no gene match: 3. Germline V lookup: CDR1 SSHAT, CDR2 FNYEAQ (reference sequence). The CDR3 totals 15 residues. DNA of the CDR3: TGTGCCAGCAGCTTAGCTAGCAGGGGGACAGATACGCAGTATTTT. Translation: CASSLASRGTDTQYF. Filled out from reference TRBV7-7 and TRBJ2-3, the complete variable domain reads GAGVSQSPRYKVTKRGQDVTLRCDPISSHATLYWYQQALGQGPEFLTYFNYEAQPDKSGLPSDRFSAERPEGSISTLTIQRTEQRDSAMYRCASSLASRGTDTQYFGPGTRLTVL.

This rearrangement joins TRBV7-3 to TRBJ2-4; TRBD2 might be the D (6 bases). This CDR3 spans 13 amino acids. Germline V CDR1 and CDR2: SGHTA, FQGTGA. V gave up 5 bases and J gave up 13 bases, with 18 bases separating them. The CDR3 loop reads CASSPNRGGEQYF. The CDR3 DNA is TGTGCCAGCAGCCCCAATCGTGGCGGGGAGCAGTACTTC.

The rearrangement joins TRBV9 to TRBJ2-1; D not resolved. Trimming stripped 4 bases from V and 7 bases from J, with 18 bases between. Germline loops: CDR1 SGDLS, CDR2 YYNGEE. This CDR3 contains 15 residues. The CDR3 DNA reads as TGTGCCAGCAGCTTGTCGGGTGTGAAGGAAAATGAGCAGTTCTTC. It yields the protein CASSLSGVKENEQFF.

The chain links TRBV20-1 to TRBJ2-3; 11 bases agree with TRBD2. There are 15 residues in the CDR3. CDR1 and CDR2 (germline): DFQATT, SNEGSKA (reference sequence). The J segment lost 5 bases and the V segment lost 5 bases, leaving 9 bases of the junction unmatched. The CDR3 DNA is TGCAGTGCTTACGCGACTAGCGGGGTTGGAGATACGCAGTATTTT. Translating gives CSAYATSGVGDTQYF.

This chain joins TRBV2 and TRBJ2-1; 10 bases are shared with TRBD2. V was pared by 6 bases and J by 7 bases, with 9 bases of the junction left unmatched. The CDR3 totals 15 residues. The germline gives CDR1 SNHLY, CDR2 FYNNEI. This CDR3 reads CASRRTSGIQNEQFF. CDR3 bases: TGTGCCAGCAGGAGGACTAGCGGAATACAAAATGAGCAGTTCTTC.

This chain connects TRBV2 to TRBJ2-3, with D unresolved. The CDR3 consists of 12 residues. V was shortened by 7 bases and J by 5 bases, with 10 bases between the two germline ends. The germline CDR1 and CDR2 sequences are SNHLY and FYNNEI. The CDR3 region has the DNA TGTGCCAGCACCCTCACGGGAGATACGCAGTATTTT. Residues: CASTLTGDTQYF.

Only a few counts were recorded for this clonotype. The chain joins TRBV10-3 to TRBJ2-7, with D perhaps TRBD1 (5 bases). The ends were cut back, 0 bases at V and 4 bases at J, with 13 bases in the middle. The CDR3 extends over 15 amino acids. CDR1 is ENHRY and CDR2 is SYGVKD in the germline V gene. As DNA, the CDR3 is TGTGCCATCAGTGAGTCGATCGGCAGGGCTTACGAGCAGTACTTC. Translating gives CAISESIGRAYEQYF.

The V call is TRBV12-3 or TRBV12-4, the J call TRBJ2-2, with TRBD1 matching over 8 bases. This CDR3 region has 16 residues. J gave up 4 bases and V 4 bases, and 8 bases lay outside the gene matches. CDR3 DNA sequence: TGTGCCAGCAGTTCCGGACAGGGTTTTATCACCGGGGAGCTGTTTTTT. Amino acids: CASSSGQGFITGELFF.

The CDR3 here is CASSPTTGSETQYF. The CDR3 bases are TGCGCCAGCAGCCCCACGACAGGTTCAGAGACCCAGTACTTC. The rearrangement links TRBV5-1 to TRBJ2-5; possibly TRBD1 for D (6 bases). V was pared by 4 bases and J by 4 bases, with 14 bases between. This CDR3 spans 14 amino acids. The germline V gene has CDR1 SGHRS and CDR2 YFSETQ.

The chain is built from TRBV9 and TRBJ2-2; 9 nucleotides align to TRBD2. The V and J ends lost 0 bases and 7 bases, in that order; junction bases with no gene match: 4. The CDR3 has 15 amino acids. Germline lookup yields CDR1 SGDLS and CDR2 YYNGEE. As DNA, the CDR3 is TGTGCCAGCAGCGTAGAACTAGCGGGTGGCGGGGAGCTGTTTTTT. Amino acid sequence: CASSVELAGGGELFF.

The gene calls are TRBV7-9 and TRBJ1-2, with D possibly matching TRBD1 (6 bases). Germline CDR1 reads SEHNR; CDR2 reads FQNEAQ (reference sequence). V was cut by 5 bases and J by 7 bases, with 23 bases left in between. This CDR3 is 16 amino acids long. The CDR3 sequence is CASSLTPGHVVGGYTF. CDR3 DNA sequence: TGTGCCAGCAGCCTTACACCGGGACACGTCGTTGGTGGCTACACCTTC.

The J gene is TRBJ2-3, the V gene TRBV7-6; perhaps TRBD2 as D (7 bases). Looked up from germline, CDR1 is SGHVS and CDR2 is FNYEAQ. V was shortened by 3 bases and J by 4 bases, with 14 bases between the two germline ends. This CDR3 contains 15 residues. CDR3 bases: TGTGCCAGCAGCTTTGGGGGGGCCATAGCAGATACGCAGTATTTT. Residues: CASSFGGAIADTQYF.

CDR3 sequence: CASMGTINYGYTF. As DNA, the CDR3 is TGTGCCAGCATGGGTACAATAAACTATGGCTACACCTTC. The genes are TRBV2 and TRBJ1-2; no clear D. Germline V CDR1 and CDR2: SNHLY, FYNNEI. Trimming took off 7 bases at V and 2 bases at J, with 11 bases between the two ends. CDR3 size: 13 residues.

CDR3 loop: CASSLESVSYGYTF. The CDR3 region has the DNA TGTGCCAGCAGCTTGGAATCAGTCAGCTATGGCTACACCTTC. The chain has TRBV7-2 and TRBJ1-2; D ambiguous. From germline, CDR1 is SGHTA and CDR2 FQGNSA. The CDR3 runs 14 residues. The V end lost 3 bases, the J end lost 4 bases, and 12 bases lay between the germline ends.

This clonotype was observed a handful of times. The J gene is TRBJ1-6, the V gene TRBV11-2, with TRBD1 identical over 7 bases. Germline V gives CDR1 SGHAT, CDR2 FQNNGV. Trimming cost V 4 bases and J 6 bases; bases outside gene matches: 3. This CDR3 region has 14 residues. The CDR3 sequence: CASSSQGVNSPLHF. CDR3 coding DNA: TGTGCCAGCAGCTCCCAGGGGGTTAATTCACCCCTCCACTTT.

The genes are TRBV2 and TRBJ1-2; 7 bases align to TRBD1. From germline, CDR1 is SNHLY and CDR2 FYNNEI. V shed 3 bases and J 6 bases; nucleotides not matched to a gene: 13. CDR3 length equals 16 residues. CDR3 region: CASSEAVGRGRNGYTF. CDR3 sequence (DNA): TGTGCCAGCAGTGAGGCTGTTGGTAGGGGGCGGAATGGCTACACCTTC.

V gene TRBV10-3 combines with J gene TRBJ2-2; TRBD2 agrees at 8 bases. From germline, CDR1 is ENHRY and CDR2 SYGVKD. The CDR3 has 15 amino acids. V gave up 5 bases and J gave up 4 bases; unmatched junction bases: 6. This CDR3 is CAISPGLGSTGELFF. CDR3 DNA: TGTGCCATCAGTCCGGGACTAGGAAGCACCGGGGAGCTGTTTTTT.

This chain links TRBV12-3 or TRBV12-4 with TRBJ2-1, with a weak D call TRBD2 (7 bases). Trimming took off 10 bases at V and 5 bases at J, with 12 bases between the two ends. This CDR3 is built from 12 residues. CDR3 DNA sequence: TGTGCCACGGGGGGCCGACACAATGAGCAGTTCTTC. It codes for CATGGRHNEQFF.

This clonotype was picked up a small number of times. This rearrangement joins TRBV7-9 to TRBJ2-7, with no clear D. Trimming left V 1 base short and J 7 bases short, with 11 bases between. Per germline, CDR1 SEHNR and CDR2 FQNEAQ (reference sequence). The CDR3 is 13 residues long. The DNA of the CDR3 is TGTGCCAGCAGCTTAGGTGCCAATGGGGAGCAGTACTTC. Amino acid sequence: CASSLGANGEQYF.

The rearrangement uses TRBV6-5 and TRBJ2-7; perhaps TRBD2 as D (5 bases). The CDR3 has 14 amino acids. V lost 2 bases, J lost 0 bases, and 8 bases lay in between. Per the germline V gene, CDR1 is MNHEY and CDR2 is SVGAGI. The CDR3 DNA sequence: TGTGCCAGCAGTTACCGGGAATCCTCCTACGAGCAGTACTTC. It specifies CASSYRESSYEQYF.

This clonotype was observed a few times. The chain carries TRBV12-3 or TRBV12-4 and TRBJ1-5, with 9 bases fitting TRBD1. The length of the CDR3 is 15 residues. Trimming cost V 5 bases and J 5 bases; bases outside gene matches: 7. Here the CDR3 reads CASSAGDRAYQPQHF. The CDR3 region has the DNA TGTGCCAGCAGTGCCGGGGACAGGGCATATCAGCCCCAGCATTTT.

CDR3 DNA: TGTGCCAGCAGTTTCGACTTTCAGGGTTTCGGGGAGCAGTACTTC. Translated, it gives CASSFDFQGFGEQYF. This chain joins TRBV27 and TRBJ2-7; D perhaps matches TRBD1 (5 bases). V lost 3 bases, J lost 7 bases, and 19 bases lay in between. CDR1 MNHEY and CDR2 SMNVEV come from the germline V gene (reference sequence). This CDR3 is built from 15 residues.

This clonotype has more than one count but fewer than ten. The chain joins TRBV3-1 to TRBJ1-6; possibly TRBD1 for D (6 bases). The CDR3 is 17 amino acids. In germline, CDR1 is LGHDT, CDR2 YNNKEL (reference sequence). The germline V and J ends were trimmed by 2 bases and 5 bases, with 16 bases remaining between them. Here the CDR3 reads CASSQPSQGANNSPLHF. CDR3 nucleotides: TGTGCCAGCAGCCAACCTTCACAGGGAGCGAATAATTCACCCCTCCACTTT.